Listed below are T cell receptor beta chains from one sample, sequenced in a study of blood T cell repertoires in COVID-19. Sequenced by immunoSEQ multiplex PCR; TCRdb stores in-frame clones only, minus some. The sample records about 63,000 clones, around 90% being singletons. The sequenced sample was peripheral blood. Receptors originate from a human donor in a cohort sampled during active COVID-19. CDR3s include the opening cysteine and the closing phenylalanine or tryptophan. A D gene is named only where the DNA matches it firmly. Expanded clones are given a class, and other clones once, few, many or no size at all.

.	TRBD1	TRBV5-1	TRBJ2-2	CASSTAGTGLGELFF	TGCGCCAGCAGCACGGCCGGGACAGGGCTCGGGGAGCTGTTTTTT
once	TRBD2	TRBV2	TRBJ2-5	CASDRRLAGETQYF	TGTGCCAGTGACCGAAGACTAGCGGGGGAGACCCAGTACTTC
.	TRBD1	TRBV11-2	TRBJ1-5	CASSLTGGNQPQHF	TGTGCCAGCAGCTTAACAGGGGGCAATCAGCCCCAGCATTTT
.	.	TRBV18	TRBJ2-7	CASCTGTAQYEQYF	TGTGCCAGCTGCACAGGGACGGCCCAGTACGAGCAGTACTTC
.	TRBD2	TRBV6-6	TRBJ2-3	CASKNSGRERTDTQYF	TGTGCCAGCAAGAATAGCGGGAGAGAACGGACAGATACGCAGTATTTT
.	.	TRBV7-9	TRBJ1-2	CASSLAALNYGYTF	TGTGCCAGCAGCTTGGCGGCCCTTAACTATGGCTACACCTTC
.	TRBD1	TRBV9	TRBJ2-3	CASSALPTGGLNTQYF	TGTGCCAGCAGCGCCCTTCCGACAGGGGGACTGAATACGCAGTATTTT
.	TRBD1	TRBV19	TRBJ2-1	CASKPELGTGRVDEQFF	TGTGCCAGTAAACCGGAACTCGGGACAGGGAGGGTGGATGAGCAGTTCTTC
few	TRBD1	TRBV7-3	TRBJ1-6	CASSRGQGNSPLHF	TGTGCCAGCAGCCGTGGACAGGGGAATTCACCCCTCCACTTT
.	TRBD2	TRBV11-2	TRBJ2-5	CASSYGLAGENQETQYF	TGTGCCAGCAGCTACGGACTAGCGGGGGAGAACCAAGAGACCCAGTACTTC
.	TRBD2	TRBV5-1	TRBJ2-5	CASSRAGGGQETQYF	TGCGCCAGCAGCAGAGCGGGAGGGGGGCAAGAGACCCAGTACTTC